Here is one T cell receptor beta chain with its context. The antigen is undetermined. Other DNA sequences within the sample encode an identical CDR3. The CDR3 totals 13 residues. Trimming pared 6 bases from V and 0 bases from J, leaving 6 bases between. CDR1 is KGHSH, CDR2 LQKENI, per germline. This specimen comes from a study of OX40 agonist ivuxolimab in advanced cancers. TCRdb keeps only in-frame clones here, not all; method: immunoSEQ multiplex PCR. The sample carries roughly 75,000 clones, around four fifths recorded once. Study outcomes and limitations: Within 6 weeks, CD4+ and CD8+ blood T cells expanded clonally at 0.1 to 3.0 mg/kg. The mean number of expanded clones was higher in CD8+ T cells than in CD4+.

The source material was CD4+ or CD8+ T cells sorted from blood, sampled in a trial of the OX40 agonist ivuxolimab. This chain connects TRBV18 to TRBJ1-3; D is undetermined. The clonotype comes from an adult with an advanced solid tumor such as melanoma, head and neck, liver or kidney cancer. CDR3 protein: CASSKSSGNTIYF. In DNA form, the CDR3 reads TGTGCCAGCTCCAAATCCTCTGGAAACACCATATATTTT.